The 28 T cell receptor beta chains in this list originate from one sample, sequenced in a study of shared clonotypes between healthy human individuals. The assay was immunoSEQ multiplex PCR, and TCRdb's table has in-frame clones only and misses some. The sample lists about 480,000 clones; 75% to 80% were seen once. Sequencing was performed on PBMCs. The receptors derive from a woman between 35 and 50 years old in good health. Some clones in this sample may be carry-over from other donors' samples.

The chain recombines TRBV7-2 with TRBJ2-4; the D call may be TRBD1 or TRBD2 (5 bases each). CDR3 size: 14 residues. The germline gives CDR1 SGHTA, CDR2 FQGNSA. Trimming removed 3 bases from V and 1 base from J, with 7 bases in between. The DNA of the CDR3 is TGTGCCAGCAGCTTGGGACCCGCCAAAAACATTCAGTACTTC. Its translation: CASSLGPAKNIQYF.

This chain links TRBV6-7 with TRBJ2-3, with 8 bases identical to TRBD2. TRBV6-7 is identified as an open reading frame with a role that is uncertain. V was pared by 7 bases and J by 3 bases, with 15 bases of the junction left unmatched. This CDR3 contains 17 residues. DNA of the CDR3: TGTGCCAGCATCCAAGTTCCAGCGGGAGAGGGAACAGATACGCAGTATTTT. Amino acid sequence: CASIQVPAGEGTDTQYF.

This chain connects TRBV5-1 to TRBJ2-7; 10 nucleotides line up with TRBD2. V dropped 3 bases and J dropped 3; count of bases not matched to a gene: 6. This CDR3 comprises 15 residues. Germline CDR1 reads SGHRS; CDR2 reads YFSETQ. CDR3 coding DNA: TGCGCCAGCAGCTCCGCCGGGACTAGCGTCTACGAGCAGTACTTC. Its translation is CASSSAGTSVYEQYF.

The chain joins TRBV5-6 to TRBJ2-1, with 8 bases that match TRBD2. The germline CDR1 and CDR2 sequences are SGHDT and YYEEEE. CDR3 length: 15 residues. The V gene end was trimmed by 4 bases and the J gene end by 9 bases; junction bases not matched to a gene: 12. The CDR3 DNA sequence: TGTGCCAGCAGCACGGGACCACCCGGGGGGGGTGAGCAGTTCTTC. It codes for CASSTGPPGGGEQFF.

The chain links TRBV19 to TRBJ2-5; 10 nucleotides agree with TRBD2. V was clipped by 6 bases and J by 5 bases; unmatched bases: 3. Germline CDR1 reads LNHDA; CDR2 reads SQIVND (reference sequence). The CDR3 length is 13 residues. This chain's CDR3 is CASSEAGGETQYF. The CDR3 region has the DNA TGTGCCAGTAGCGAAGCGGGAGGGGAGACCCAGTACTTC.

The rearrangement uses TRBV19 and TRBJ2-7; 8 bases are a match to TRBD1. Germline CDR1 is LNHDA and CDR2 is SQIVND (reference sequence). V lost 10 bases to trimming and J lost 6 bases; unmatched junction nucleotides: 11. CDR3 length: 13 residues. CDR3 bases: TGTGCCACCTCGGGGCAGGGGGCTGGCGAGCAGTACTTC. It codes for CATSGQGAGEQYF.

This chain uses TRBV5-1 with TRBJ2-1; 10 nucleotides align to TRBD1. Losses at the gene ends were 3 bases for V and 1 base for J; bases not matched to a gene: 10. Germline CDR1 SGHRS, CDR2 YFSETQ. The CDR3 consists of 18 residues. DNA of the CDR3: TGCGCCAGCAGCTCGAGGACGCCGGGACAGGGGTCCTACAATGAGCAGTTCTTC. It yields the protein CASSSRTPGQGSYNEQFF.

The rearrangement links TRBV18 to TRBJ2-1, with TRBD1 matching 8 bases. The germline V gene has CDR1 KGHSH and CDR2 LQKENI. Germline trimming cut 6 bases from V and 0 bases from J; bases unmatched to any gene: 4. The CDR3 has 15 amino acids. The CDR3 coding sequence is TGTGCCAGCTCGGAGGGGACAGGCTCCTACAATGAGCAGTTCTTC. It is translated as CASSEGTGSYNEQFF.

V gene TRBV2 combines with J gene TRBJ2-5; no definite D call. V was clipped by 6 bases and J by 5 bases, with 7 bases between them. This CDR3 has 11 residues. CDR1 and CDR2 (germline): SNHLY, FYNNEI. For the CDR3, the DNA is TGTGCCAGCAGATCGTGGGAGACCCAGTACTTC. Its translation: CASRSWETQYF.

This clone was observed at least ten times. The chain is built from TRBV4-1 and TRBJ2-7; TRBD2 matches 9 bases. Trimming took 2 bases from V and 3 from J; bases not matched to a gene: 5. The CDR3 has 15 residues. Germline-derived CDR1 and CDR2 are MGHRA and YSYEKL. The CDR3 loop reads CASSQLERGDYEQYF. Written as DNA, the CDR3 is TGCGCCAGCAGCCAACTTGAGCGGGGGGACTACGAGCAGTACTTC.

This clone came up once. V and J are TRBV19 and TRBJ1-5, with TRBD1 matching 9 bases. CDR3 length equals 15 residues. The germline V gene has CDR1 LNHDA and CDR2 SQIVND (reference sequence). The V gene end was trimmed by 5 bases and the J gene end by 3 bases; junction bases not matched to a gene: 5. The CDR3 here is CASSLTGGNNQPQHF. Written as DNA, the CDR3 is TGTGCCAGTAGTCTGACAGGGGGGAACAATCAGCCCCAGCATTTT.

The CDR3 region is CASSLGDSYNEQFF. CDR3 nucleotide sequence: TGTGCCAGCAGTTTAGGGGACTCCTACAATGAGCAGTTCTTC. V gene TRBV28 combines with J gene TRBJ2-1, with unresolved D. Germline V gene data show CDR1 as MDHEN and CDR2 as SYDVKM. Trimming took off 2 bases at V and 0 bases at J, with 5 bases between the two ends. The CDR3 has 14 residues. Based on the CDR3 plus reference TRBV28 and TRBJ2-1, the full variable domain is DVKVTQSSRYLVKRTGEKVFLECVQDMDHENMFWYRQDPGLGLRLIYFSYDVKMKEKGDIPEGYSVSREKKERFSLILESASTNQTSMYLCASSLGDSYNEQFFGPGTRLTVL.

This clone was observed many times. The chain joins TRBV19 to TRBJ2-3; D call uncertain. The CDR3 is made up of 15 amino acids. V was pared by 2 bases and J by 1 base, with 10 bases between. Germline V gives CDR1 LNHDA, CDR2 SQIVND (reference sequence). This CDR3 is CASSITALGTDTQYF. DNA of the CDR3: TGTGCCAGTAGTATAACTGCACTTGGCACAGATACGCAGTATTTT.

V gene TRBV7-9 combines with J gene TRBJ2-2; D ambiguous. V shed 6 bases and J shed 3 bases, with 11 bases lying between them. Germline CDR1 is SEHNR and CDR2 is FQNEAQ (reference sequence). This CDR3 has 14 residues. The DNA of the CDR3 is TGTGCCAGCAGTCCAAAATCTTACACCGGGGAGCTGTTTTTT. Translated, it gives CASSPKSYTGELFF.

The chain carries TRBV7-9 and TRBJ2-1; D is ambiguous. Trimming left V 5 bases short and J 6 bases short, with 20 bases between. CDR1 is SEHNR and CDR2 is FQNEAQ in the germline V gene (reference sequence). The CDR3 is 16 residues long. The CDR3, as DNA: TGTGCCAGCAGCCCAAGGGAAGGTGGGTCGGTCAATGAGCAGTTCTTC. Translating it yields CASSPREGGSVNEQFF.

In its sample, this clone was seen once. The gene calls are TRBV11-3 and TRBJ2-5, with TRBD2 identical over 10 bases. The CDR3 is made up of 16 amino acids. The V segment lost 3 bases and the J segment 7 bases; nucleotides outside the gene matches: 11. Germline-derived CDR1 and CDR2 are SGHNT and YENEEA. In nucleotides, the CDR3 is TGTGCCAGCAGCTTTCGGAGCGGGAGGGCCGGAGTGACCCAGTACTTC. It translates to CASSFRSGRAGVTQYF.

CDR3 nucleotide sequence: TGTGCCAGCAGTGAAAAGGAGGGACCCTACGAGCAGTACTTC. Protein product: CASSEKEGPYEQYF. The chain employs TRBV6-1 and TRBJ2-7; D perhaps matches TRBD2 (6 bases). Germline V CDR1 and CDR2: MNHNS, SASEGT. The V and J ends lost 2 bases and 2 bases respectively, with 10 bases between them. This CDR3 contains 14 residues.

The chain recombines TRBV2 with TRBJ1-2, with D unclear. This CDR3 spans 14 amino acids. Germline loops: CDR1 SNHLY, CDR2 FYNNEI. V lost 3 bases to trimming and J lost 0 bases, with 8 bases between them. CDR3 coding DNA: TGTGCCAGCAGTGATGGCACGGCTAACTATGGCTACACCTTC. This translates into CASSDGTANYGYTF.

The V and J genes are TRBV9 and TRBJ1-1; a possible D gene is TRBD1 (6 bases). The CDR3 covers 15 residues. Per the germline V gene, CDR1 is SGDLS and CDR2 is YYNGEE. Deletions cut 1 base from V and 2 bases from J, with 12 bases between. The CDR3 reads CASSVSGQINTEAFF. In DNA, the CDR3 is TGTGCCAGCAGCGTATCCGGACAGATTAACACTGAAGCTTTCTTT.

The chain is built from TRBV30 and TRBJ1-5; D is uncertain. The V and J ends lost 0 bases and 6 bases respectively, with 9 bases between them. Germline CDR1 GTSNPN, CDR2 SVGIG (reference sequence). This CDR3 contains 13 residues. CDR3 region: CAWSVAGTQPQHF. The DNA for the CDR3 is TGTGCCTGGAGTGTGGCAGGAACTCAGCCCCAGCATTTT.

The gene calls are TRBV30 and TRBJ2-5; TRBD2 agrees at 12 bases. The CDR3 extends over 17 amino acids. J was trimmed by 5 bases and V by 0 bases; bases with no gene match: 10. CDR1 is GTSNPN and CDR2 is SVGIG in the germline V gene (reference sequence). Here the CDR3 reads CAWSVLLGLAGSETQYF. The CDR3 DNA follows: TGTGCCTGGAGTGTACTTCTCGGACTAGCGGGATCGGAGACCCAGTACTTC.

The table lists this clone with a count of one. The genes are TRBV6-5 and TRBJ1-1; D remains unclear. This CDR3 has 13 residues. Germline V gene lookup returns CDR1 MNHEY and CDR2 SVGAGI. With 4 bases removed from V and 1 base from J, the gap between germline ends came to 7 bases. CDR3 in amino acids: CASSFQSNTEAFF. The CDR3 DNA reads TGTGCCAGCAGTTTTCAATCGAACACTGAAGCTTTCTTT.

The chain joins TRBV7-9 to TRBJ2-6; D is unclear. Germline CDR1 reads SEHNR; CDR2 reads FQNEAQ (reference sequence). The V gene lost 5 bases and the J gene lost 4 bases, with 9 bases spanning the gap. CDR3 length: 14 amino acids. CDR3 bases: TGTGCCAGCAGCCGGAGTTCCGGGGCCAACGTCCTGACTTTC. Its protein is CASSRSSGANVLTF. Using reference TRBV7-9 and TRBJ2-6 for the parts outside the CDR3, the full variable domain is DTGVSQNPRHKITKRGQNVTFRCDPISEHNRLYWYRQTLGQGPEFLTYFQNEAQLEKSRLLSDRFSAERPKGSFSTLEIQRTEQGDSAMYLCASSRSSGANVLTFGAGSRLTVL.

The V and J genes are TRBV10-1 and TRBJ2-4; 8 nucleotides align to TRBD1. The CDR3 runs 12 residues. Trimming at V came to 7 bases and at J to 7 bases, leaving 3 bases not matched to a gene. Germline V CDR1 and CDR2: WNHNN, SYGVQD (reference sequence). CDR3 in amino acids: CASKRTGNIQYF. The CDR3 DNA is TGCGCCAGCAAGAGGACAGGGAACATTCAGTACTTC.

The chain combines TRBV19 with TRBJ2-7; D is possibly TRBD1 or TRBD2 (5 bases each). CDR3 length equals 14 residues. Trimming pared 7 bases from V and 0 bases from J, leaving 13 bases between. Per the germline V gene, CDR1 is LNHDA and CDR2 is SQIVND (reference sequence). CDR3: CASTPGRLSYEQYF. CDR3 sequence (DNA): TGTGCCAGTACCCCGGGACGTCTCTCCTACGAGCAGTACTTC.

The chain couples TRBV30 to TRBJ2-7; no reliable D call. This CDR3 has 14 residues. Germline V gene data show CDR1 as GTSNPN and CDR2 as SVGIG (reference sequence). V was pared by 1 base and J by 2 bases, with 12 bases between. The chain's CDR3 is CAWSAGIRAYEQYF. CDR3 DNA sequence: TGTGCCTGGAGTGCGGGTATTAGGGCCTACGAGCAGTACTTC.

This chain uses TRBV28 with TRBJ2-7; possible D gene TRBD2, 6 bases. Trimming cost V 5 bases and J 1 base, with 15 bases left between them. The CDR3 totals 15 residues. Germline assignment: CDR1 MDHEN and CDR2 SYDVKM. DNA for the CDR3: TGTGCCAGCAGTCCCGCAGGGAGGTTGTCCTACGAGCAGTACTTC. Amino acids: CASSPAGRLSYEQYF. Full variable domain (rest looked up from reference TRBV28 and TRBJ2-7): DVKVTQSSRYLVKRTGEKVFLECVQDMDHENMFWYRQDPGLGLRLIYFSYDVKMKEKGDIPEGYSVSREKKERFSLILESASTNQTSMYLCASSPAGRLSYEQYFGPGTRLTVT.

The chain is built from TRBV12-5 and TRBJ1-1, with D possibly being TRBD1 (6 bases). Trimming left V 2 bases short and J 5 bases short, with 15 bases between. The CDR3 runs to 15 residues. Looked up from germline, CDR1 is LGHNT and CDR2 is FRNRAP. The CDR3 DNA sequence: TGTGCTAGTGGTTTGTGGGGGCGTGTTGGGACTGAAGCTTTCTTT. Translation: CASGLWGRVGTEAFF.